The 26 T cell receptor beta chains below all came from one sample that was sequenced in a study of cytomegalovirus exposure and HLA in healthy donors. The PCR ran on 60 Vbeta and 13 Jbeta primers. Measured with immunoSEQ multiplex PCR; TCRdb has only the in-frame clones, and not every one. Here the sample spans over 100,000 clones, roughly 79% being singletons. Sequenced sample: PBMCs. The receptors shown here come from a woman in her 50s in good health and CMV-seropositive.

The CDR3 loop reads CASSLEVNTEAFF. CDR3 sequence (DNA): TGTGCCAGCAGCTTGGAGGTGAACACTGAAGCTTTCTTT. This sequence joins TRBV7-3 and TRBJ1-1; D is uncertain. The CDR3 is made up of 13 amino acids. Germline lookup yields CDR1 SGHTA and CDR2 FQGTGA. The V and J ends lost 3 bases and 0 bases respectively, with 5 bases between them.

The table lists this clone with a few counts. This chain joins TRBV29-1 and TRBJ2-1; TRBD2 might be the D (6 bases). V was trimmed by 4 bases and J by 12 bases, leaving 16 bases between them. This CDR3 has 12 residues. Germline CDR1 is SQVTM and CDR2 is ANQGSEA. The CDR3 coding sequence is TGCAGCGTTGGCGGGGACGAGCCGGGGCAGTTCTTC. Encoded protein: CSVGGDEPGQFF.

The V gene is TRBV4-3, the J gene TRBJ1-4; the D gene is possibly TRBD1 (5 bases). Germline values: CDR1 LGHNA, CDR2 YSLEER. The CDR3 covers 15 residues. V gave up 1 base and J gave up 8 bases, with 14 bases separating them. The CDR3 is CASSQGLGRGEKLFF. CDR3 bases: TGCGCCAGCAGCCAAGGTTTAGGCCGGGGGGAAAAACTGTTTTTT.

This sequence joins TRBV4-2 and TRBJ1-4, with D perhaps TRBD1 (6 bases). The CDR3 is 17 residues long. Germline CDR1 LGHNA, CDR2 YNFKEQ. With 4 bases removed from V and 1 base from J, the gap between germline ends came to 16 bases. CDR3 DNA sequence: TGTGCCAGCAGCCTGTTAAGGGGACAAGGAACTAATGAAAAACTGTTTTTT. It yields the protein CASSLLRGQGTNEKLFF.

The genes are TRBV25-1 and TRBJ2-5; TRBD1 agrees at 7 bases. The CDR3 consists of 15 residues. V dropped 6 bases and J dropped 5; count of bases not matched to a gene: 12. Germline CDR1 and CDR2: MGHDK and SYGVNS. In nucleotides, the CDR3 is TGTGCCAGCAGCCCGACAGGGATTTTGTGGGAGACCCAGTACTTC. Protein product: CASSPTGILWETQYF.

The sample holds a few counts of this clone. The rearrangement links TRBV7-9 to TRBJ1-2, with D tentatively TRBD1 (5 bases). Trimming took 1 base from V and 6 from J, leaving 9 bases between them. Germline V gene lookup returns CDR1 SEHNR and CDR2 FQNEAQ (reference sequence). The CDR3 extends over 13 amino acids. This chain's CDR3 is CASSLEGHHGYTF. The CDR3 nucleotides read TGTGCCAGCAGCTTAGAGGGGCATCATGGCTACACCTTC. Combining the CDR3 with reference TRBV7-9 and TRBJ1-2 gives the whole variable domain DTGVSQNPRHKITKRGQNVTFRCDPISEHNRLYWYRQTLGQGPEFLTYFQNEAQLEKSRLLSDRFSAERPKGSFSTLEIQRTEQGDSAMYLCASSLEGHHGYTFGSGTRLTVV.

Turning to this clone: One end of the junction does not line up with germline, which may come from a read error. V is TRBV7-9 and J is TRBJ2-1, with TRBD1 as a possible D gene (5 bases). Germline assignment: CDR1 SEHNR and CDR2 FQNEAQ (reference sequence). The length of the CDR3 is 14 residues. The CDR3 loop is CASSPPPVSGDSLF. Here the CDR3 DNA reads TGTGCCAGCAGCCCTCCCCCGGTCTCAGGTGACAGCCTCTTC. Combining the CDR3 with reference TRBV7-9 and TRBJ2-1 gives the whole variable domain DTGVSQNPRHKITKRGQNVTFRCDPISEHNRLYWYRQTLGQGPEFLTYFQNEAQLEKSRLLSDRFSAERPKGSFSTLEIQRTEQGDSAMYLCASSPPPVSGDSLFGPGTRLTVL.

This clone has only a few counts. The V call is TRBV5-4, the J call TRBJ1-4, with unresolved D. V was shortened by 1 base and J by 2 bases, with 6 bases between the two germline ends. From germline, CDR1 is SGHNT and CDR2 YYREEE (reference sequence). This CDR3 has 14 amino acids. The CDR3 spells CASSLYQTNEKLFF. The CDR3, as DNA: TGTGCCAGCAGCTTGTATCAGACTAATGAAAAACTGTTTTTT.

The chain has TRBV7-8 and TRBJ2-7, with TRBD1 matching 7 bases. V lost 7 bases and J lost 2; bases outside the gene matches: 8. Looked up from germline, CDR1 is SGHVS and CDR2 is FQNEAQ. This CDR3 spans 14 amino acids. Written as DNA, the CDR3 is TGTGCCAGCACCCCCGTAGGGGGCCCCTACGAGCAGTACTTC. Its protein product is CASTPVGGPYEQYF.

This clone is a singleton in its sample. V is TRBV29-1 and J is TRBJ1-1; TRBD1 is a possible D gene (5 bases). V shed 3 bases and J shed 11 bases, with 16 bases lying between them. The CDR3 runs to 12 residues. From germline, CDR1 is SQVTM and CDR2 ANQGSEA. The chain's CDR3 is CSVEKGPGGAFF. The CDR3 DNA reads TGCAGCGTTGAGAAAGGACCGGGGGGGGCTTTCTTT. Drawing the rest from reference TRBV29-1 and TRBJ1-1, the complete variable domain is SAVISQKPSRDICQRGTSLTIQCQVDSQVTMMFWYRQQPGQSLTLIATANQGSEATYESGFVIDKFPISRPNLTFSTLTVSNMSPEDSSIYLCSVEKGPGGAFFGQGTRLTVV.

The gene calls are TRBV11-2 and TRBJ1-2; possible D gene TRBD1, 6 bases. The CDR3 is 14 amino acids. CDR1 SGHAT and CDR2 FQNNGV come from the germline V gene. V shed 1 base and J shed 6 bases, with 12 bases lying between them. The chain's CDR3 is CASSLGKGDDGYTF. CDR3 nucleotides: TGTGCCAGCAGCTTAGGGAAGGGGGATGATGGCTACACCTTC.

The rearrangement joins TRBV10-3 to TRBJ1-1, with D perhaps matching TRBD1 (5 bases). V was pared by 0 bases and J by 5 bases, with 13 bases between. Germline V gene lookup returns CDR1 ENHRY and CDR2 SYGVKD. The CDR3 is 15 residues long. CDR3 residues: CAISESPQGYTEAFF. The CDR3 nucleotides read TGTGCCATCAGTGAGTCCCCCCAGGGTTATACTGAAGCTTTCTTT.

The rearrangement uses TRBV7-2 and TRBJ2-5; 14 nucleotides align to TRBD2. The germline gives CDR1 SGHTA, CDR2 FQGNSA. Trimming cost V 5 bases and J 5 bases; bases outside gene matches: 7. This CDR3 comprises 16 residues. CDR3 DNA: TGTGCCAGCAGCACGGGACTAGCGGGGGTACGGGAGACCCAGTACTTC. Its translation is CASSTGLAGVRETQYF.

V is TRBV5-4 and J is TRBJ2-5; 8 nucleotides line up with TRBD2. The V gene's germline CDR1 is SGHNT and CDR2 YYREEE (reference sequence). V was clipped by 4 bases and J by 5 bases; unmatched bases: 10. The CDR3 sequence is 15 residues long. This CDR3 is CASSGSRGGLETQYF. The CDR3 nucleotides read TGTGCCAGCAGCGGATCTCGGGGGGGGCTGGAGACCCAGTACTTC.

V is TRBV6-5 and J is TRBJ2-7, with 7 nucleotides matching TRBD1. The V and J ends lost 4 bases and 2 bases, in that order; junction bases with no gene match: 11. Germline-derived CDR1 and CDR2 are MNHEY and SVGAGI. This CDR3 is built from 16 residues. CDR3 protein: CASSSPPTGTAYEQYF. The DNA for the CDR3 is TGTGCCAGCAGTTCCCCCCCGACAGGGACGGCCTACGAGCAGTACTTC.

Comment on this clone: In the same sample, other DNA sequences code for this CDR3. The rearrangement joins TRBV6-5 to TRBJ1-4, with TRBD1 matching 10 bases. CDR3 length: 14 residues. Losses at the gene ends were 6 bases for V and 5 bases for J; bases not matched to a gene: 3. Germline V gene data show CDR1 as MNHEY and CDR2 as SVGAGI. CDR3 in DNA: TGTGCCAGCAGACCGGGACAGGGGAATGAAAAACTGTTTTTT. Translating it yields CASRPGQGNEKLFF.

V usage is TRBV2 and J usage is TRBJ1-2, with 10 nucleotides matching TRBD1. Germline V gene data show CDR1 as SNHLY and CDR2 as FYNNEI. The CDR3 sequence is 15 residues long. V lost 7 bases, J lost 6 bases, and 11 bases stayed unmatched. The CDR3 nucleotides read TGTGCCAGCACCAGTCGACAGGGGGCGTGGAATGGCTACACCTTC. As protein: CASTSRQGAWNGYTF.

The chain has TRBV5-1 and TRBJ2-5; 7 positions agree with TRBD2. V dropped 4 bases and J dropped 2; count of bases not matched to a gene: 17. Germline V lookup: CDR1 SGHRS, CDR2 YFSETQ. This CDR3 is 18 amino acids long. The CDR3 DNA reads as TGCGCCAGCAGCGATGGAGCGGGATCGCCTTTCGGGCAAGAGACCCAGTACTTC. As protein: CASSDGAGSPFGQETQYF.

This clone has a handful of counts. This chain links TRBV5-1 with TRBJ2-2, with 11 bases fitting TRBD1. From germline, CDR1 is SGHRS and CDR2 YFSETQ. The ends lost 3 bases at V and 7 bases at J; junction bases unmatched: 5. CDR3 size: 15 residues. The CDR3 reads CASSSGQGGVGELFF. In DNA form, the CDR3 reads TGCGCCAGCAGCTCGGGACAGGGGGGAGTCGGGGAGCTGTTTTTT.

The CDR3 sequence: CASSRLAGGLLNEQFF. CDR3 in DNA: TGCGCCAGCAGCAGACTAGCGGGAGGACTTCTCAATGAGCAGTTCTTC. V and J are TRBV5-1 and TRBJ2-1, with TRBD2 identical over 13 bases. V was clipped by 4 bases and J by 6 bases; unmatched bases: 7. Germline V gives CDR1 SGHRS, CDR2 YFSETQ. This CDR3 region has 16 residues.

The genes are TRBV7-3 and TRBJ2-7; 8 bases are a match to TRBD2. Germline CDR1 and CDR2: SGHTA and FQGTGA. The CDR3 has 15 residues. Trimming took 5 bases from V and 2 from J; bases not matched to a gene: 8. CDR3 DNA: TGTGCCAGCAGCCAACAGGCGGGGGGACCCTACGAGCAGTACTTC. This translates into CASSQQAGGPYEQYF.

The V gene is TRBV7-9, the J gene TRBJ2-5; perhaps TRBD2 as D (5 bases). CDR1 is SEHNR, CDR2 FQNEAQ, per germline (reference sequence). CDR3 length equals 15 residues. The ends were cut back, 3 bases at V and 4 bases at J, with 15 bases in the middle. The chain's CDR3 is CASSFGDFGSETQYF. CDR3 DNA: TGTGCCAGCAGCTTCGGGGATTTTGGTTCAGAGACCCAGTACTTC.

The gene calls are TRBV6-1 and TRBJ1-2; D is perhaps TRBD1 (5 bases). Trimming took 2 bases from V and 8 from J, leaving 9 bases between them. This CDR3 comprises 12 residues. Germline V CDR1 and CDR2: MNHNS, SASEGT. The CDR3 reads CASSEQGRGYTF. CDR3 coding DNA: TGTGCCAGCAGTGAACAGGGTAGGGGCTACACCTTC.

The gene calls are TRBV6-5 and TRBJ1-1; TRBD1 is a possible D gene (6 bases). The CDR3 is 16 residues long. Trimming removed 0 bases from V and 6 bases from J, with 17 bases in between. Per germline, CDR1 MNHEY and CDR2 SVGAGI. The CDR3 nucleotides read TGTGCCAGCAGTTACTCGAGTAGCCAGGGGCATGCTGAAGCTTTCTTT. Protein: CASSYSSSQGHAEAFF.

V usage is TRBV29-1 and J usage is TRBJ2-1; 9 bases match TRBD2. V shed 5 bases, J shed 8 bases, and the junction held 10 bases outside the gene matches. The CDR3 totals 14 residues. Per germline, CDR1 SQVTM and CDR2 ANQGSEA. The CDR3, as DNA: TGCAGCGTTCTAGGCGGGGGGGGCGTGGATGAGCAGTTCTTC. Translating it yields CSVLGGGGVDEQFF.

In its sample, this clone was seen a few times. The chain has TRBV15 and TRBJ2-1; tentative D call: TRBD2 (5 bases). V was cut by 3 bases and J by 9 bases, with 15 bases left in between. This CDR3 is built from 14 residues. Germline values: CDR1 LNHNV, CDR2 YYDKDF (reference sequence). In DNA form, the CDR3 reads TGTGCCACCAGCAGGACGGGGATTCTTGGTGAGCAGTTCTTC. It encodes CATSRTGILGEQFF.